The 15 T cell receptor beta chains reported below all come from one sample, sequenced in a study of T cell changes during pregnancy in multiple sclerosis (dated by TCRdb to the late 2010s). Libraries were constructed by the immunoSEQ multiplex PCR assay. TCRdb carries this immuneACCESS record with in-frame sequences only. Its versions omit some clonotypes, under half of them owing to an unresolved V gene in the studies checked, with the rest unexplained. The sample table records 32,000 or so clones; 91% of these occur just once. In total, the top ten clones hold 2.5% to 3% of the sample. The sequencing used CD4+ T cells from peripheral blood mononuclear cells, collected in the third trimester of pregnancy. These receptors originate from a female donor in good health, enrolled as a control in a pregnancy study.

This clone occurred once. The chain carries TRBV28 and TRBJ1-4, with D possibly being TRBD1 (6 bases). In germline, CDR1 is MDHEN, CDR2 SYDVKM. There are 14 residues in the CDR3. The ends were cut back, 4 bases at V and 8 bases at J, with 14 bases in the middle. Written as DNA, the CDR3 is TGTGCCAGCAGTTCCACAGGGCTCGGGGAAAAACTGTTTTTT. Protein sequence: CASSSTGLGEKLFF.

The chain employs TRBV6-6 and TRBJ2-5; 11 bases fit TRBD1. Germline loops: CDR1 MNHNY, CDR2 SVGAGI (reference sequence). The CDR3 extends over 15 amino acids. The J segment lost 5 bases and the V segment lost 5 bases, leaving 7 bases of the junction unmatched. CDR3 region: CASSQGQGAKETQYF. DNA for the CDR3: TGTGCCAGCAGTCAAGGACAGGGGGCTAAGGAGACCCAGTACTTC.

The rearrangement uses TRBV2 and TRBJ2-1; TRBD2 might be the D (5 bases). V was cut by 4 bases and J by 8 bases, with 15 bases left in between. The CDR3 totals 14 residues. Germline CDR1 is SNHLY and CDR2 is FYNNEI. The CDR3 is CASSVGLAEHEQFF. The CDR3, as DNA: TGTGCCAGCAGTGTTGGTCTAGCCGAGCATGAGCAGTTCTTC.

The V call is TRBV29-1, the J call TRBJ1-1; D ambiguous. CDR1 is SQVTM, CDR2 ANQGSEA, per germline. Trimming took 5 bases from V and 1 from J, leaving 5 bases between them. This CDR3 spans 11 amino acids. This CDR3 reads CSVPGNTEAFF. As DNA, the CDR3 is TGCAGCGTTCCGGGGAACACTGAAGCTTTCTTT. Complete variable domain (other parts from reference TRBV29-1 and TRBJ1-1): SAVISQKPSRDICQRGTSLTIQCQVDSQVTMMFWYRQQPGQSLTLIATANQGSEATYESGFVIDKFPISRPNLTFSTLTVSNMSPEDSSIYLCSVPGNTEAFFGQGTRLTVV.

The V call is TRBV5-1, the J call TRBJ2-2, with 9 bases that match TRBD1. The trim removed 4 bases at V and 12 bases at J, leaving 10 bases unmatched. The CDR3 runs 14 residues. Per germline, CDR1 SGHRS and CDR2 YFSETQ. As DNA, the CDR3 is TGCGCCAGCAGCACGGGACAGGGACGGGAAAAGCTGTTTTTT. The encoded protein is CASSTGQGREKLFF.

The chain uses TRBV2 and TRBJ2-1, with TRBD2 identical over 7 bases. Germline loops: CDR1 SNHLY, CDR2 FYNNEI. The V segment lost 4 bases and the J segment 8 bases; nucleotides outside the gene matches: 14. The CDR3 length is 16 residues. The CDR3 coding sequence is TGTGCCAGCAGTGGGGGGGGTTGGGCCCCAGCGGATGAGCAGTTCTTC. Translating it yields CASSGGGWAPADEQFF. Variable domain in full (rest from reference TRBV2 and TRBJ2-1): EPEVTQTPSHQVTQMGQEVILRCVPISNHLYFYWYRQILGQKVEFLVSFYNNEISEKSEIFDDQFSVERPDGSNFTLKIRSTKLEDSAMYFCASSGGGWAPADEQFFGPGTRLTVL.

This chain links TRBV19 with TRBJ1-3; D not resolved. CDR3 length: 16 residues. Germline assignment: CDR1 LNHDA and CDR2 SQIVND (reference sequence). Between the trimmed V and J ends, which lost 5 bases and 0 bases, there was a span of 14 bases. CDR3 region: CASSHWELTSGNTIYF. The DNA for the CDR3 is TGTGCCAGTAGTCATTGGGAGCTAACCTCTGGAAACACCATATATTTT.

The CDR3 loop reads CASSIRIAGVQPGELFF. The CDR3 DNA is TGTGCCAGTAGTATTCGCATAGCGGGAGTTCAACCCGGGGAGCTGTTTTTT. The chain joins TRBV19 to TRBJ2-2; TRBD2 agrees at 9 bases. CDR1 and CDR2 from the germline V gene are LNHDA and SQIVND (reference sequence). The CDR3 length is 17 residues. The V gene end was trimmed by 3 bases and the J gene end by 6 bases; junction bases not matched to a gene: 11.

The CDR3 DNA follows: TGTGCCAGCAGTTACTCCAGGGGAGGGTGGAACACTGAAGCTTTCTTT. Translated: CASSYSRGGWNTEAFF. The chain joins TRBV6-6 to TRBJ1-1; tentatively, D is TRBD1 (6 bases). Trimming removed 0 bases at V and 1 base at J, with 12 bases between. From germline, CDR1 is MNHNY and CDR2 SVGAGI (reference sequence). The CDR3 has 16 amino acids.

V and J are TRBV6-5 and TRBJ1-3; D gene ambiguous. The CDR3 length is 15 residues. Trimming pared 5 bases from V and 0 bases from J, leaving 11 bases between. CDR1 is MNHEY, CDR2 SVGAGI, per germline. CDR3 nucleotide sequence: TGTGCCAGCAGTCGCGGACTCCACTCTGGAAACACCATATATTTT. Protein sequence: CASSRGLHSGNTIYF.

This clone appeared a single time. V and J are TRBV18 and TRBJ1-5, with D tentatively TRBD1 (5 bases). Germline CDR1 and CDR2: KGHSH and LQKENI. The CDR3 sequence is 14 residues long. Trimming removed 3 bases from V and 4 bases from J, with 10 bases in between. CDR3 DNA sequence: TGTGCCAGCTCACCGTCGGCAGGGAATCAGCCCCAGCATTTT. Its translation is CASSPSAGNQPQHF.

Here the CDR3 reads CASSQDLSLSYNEQFF. CDR3 DNA: TGCGCCAGCAGCCAAGATTTATCTCTCTCCTACAATGAGCAGTTCTTC. The rearrangement joins TRBV4-3 to TRBJ2-1; D uncertain. The germline V gene encodes CDR1 LGHNA and CDR2 YSLEER. This CDR3 has 16 residues. V was cut by 0 bases and J by 0 bases, with 9 bases left in between.

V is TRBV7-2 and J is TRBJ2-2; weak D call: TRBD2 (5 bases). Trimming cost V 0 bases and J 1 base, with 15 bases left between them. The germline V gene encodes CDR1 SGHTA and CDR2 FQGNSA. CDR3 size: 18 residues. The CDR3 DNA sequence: TGTGCCAGCAGCTTAGCGAGTCAGACTACCCTGAACACCGGGGAGCTGTTTTTT. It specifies CASSLASQTTLNTGELFF.

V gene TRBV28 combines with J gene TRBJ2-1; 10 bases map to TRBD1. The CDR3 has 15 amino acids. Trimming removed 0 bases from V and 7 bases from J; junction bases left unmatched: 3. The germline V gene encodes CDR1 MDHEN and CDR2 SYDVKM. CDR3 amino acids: CASSLWTGGKNEQFF. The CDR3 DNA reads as TGTGCCAGCAGTTTATGGACAGGGGGCAAGAATGAGCAGTTCTTC.

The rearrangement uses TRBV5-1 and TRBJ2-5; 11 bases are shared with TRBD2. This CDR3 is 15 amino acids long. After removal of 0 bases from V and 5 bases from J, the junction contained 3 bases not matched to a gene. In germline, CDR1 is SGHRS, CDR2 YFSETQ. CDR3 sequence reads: CASSLVAGGPETQYF. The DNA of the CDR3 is TGCGCCAGCAGCTTGGTAGCGGGGGGGCCGGAGACCCAGTACTTC.